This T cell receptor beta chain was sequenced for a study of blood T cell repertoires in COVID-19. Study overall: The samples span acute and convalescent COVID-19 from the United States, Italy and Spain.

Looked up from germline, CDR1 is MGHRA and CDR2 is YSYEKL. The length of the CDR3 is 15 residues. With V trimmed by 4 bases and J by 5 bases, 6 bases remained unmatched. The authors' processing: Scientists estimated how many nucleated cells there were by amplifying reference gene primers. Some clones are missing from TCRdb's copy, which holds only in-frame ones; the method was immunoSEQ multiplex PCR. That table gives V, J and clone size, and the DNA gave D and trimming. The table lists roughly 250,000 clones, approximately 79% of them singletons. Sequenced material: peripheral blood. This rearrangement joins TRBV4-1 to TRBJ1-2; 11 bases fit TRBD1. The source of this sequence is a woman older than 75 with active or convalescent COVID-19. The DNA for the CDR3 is TGCGCCAGCAGCCGGAGCAGGGACAGGGGGTATGGCTACACCTTC. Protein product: CASSRSRDRGYGYTF.